The next 21 T cell receptor beta chains were all read from a single sample in a study of regulatory dendritic cells for organ transplantation. Allogeneic regulatory or mature dendritic cells were co-cultured for under six days with CFSE-labeled sorted T cells at 1:10. Using immunoSEQ multiplex PCR, the repertoire was profiled, and TCRdb retains in-frame clones only, with some absent. The table records about 11,000 clones, 60% to 85% of them present only once. Antigens for these TCRs are unknown. The sample taken for sequencing was memory CD4+ T cells from blood cultured with regulatory dendritic cells. Described subset: CD45RO+ memory T cells. The receptors stem from a human donor in good health.

This rearrangement joins TRBV28 to TRBJ2-7; TRBD2 might be the D (7 bases). Trimming shortened V by 0 bases and J by 6 bases, and 12 bases separated the two germline ends. Germline loops: CDR1 MDHEN, CDR2 SYDVKM. The CDR3 runs to 14 residues. The chain's CDR3 is CASSLWGGQGEQYF. For the CDR3, the DNA is TGTGCCAGCAGTTTATGGGGGGGGCAGGGCGAGCAGTACTTC.

There are a few counts of this clone. An end of the junction does not agree with germline; a read error may underlie this. The chain is built from TRBV7-7 and TRBJ2-2, with D hard to call. Germline values: CDR1 SSHAT, CDR2 FNYEAQ (reference sequence). The CDR3 sequence is 12 residues long. The DNA for the CDR3 is TGTGCTAGCAGCTTCGAGTCCGGGGAGCTGTTTTTT. Its translation: CASSFESGELFF.

The rearrangement links TRBV5-4 to TRBJ2-3, with a weak D call TRBD1 (6 bases). CDR1 and CDR2 from the germline V gene are SGHNT and YYREEE (reference sequence). V lost 3 bases and J 5 bases, leaving 16 bases between the germline ends. The CDR3 extends over 15 amino acids. CDR3 nucleotides: TGTGCCAGCAGCTCACGGGACATGGGACGAGATACGCAGTATTTT. Translating it yields CASSSRDMGRDTQYF. Full variable domain (remainder filled in from reference TRBV5-4 and TRBJ2-3): ETGVTQSPTHLIKTRGQQVTLRCSSQSGHNTVSWYQQALGQGPQFIFQYYREEENGRGNFPPRFSGLQFPNYSSELNVNALELDDSALYLCASSSRDMGRDTQYFGPGTRLTVL.

The chain links TRBV11-2 to TRBJ2-2; maybe TRBD2 (6 bases). The CDR3 extends over 13 amino acids. The germline V gene encodes CDR1 SGHAT and CDR2 FQNNGV. V lost 3 bases and J lost 6, with 8 bases in between. In DNA, the CDR3 is TGTGCCAGCAGCTTTACTAGCCCCGGGGAGCTGTTTTTT. This translates into CASSFTSPGELFF.

This rearrangement joins TRBV6-6 to TRBJ1-5; D is undetermined. This CDR3 has 13 amino acids. Per germline, CDR1 MNHNY and CDR2 SVGAGI (reference sequence). Trimming removed 4 bases from V and 7 bases from J, with 11 bases in between. The DNA for the CDR3 is TGTGCCAGCAGTTTGGCGTCGAGGCAGCCCCAGCATTTT. Translated, it gives CASSLASRQPQHF.

The J gene is TRBJ1-2, the V gene TRBV7-9, with 7 bases aligning to TRBD1. Looked up from germline, CDR1 is SEHNR and CDR2 is FQNEAQ (reference sequence). The CDR3 sequence is 15 residues long. Unmatched junction bases numbered 12, after V lost 4 bases and J lost 7 bases. The CDR3 sequence is CASSSIRGTEGGYTF. CDR3 bases: TGTGCCAGCAGCTCCATACGTGGGACAGAGGGTGGCTACACCTTC. Together with reference TRBV7-9 and TRBJ1-2, the CDR3 gives the full variable domain: DTGVSQNPRHKITKRGQNVTFRCDPISEHNRLYWYRQTLGQGPEFLTYFQNEAQLEKSRLLSDRFSAERPKGSFSTLEIQRTEQGDSAMYLCASSSIRGTEGGYTFGSGTRLTVV.

V and J are TRBV10-1 and TRBJ2-1; no firm D call. CDR3 length: 16 amino acids. CDR1 is WNHNN, CDR2 SYGVQD, per germline (reference sequence). Trimming took 6 bases from V and 2 from J, leaving 17 bases between them. The DNA for the CDR3 is TGCGCCAGCAGCAAATCAATAGTGTTACCCTACAATGAGCAGTTCTTC. This gives the protein CASSKSIVLPYNEQFF.

This rearrangement joins TRBV19 to TRBJ2-3; TRBD2 matches at 7 bases. The CDR3 is 15 residues long. Germline V gene lookup returns CDR1 LNHDA and CDR2 SQIVND (reference sequence). J was trimmed by 3 bases and V by 3 bases; bases with no gene match: 6. The CDR3 protein is CASSIRRGGTDTQYF. CDR3 nucleotide sequence: TGTGCCAGTAGTATTCGCCGGGGAGGGACAGATACGCAGTATTTT.

The V and J genes are TRBV4-1 and TRBJ2-5; 10 bases are shared with TRBD1. The CDR3 covers 16 residues. Germline assignment: CDR1 MGHRA and CDR2 YSYEKL. The V and J ends lost 4 bases and 5 bases, in that order; junction bases with no gene match: 10. CDR3 sequence reads: CASSRTPGQGTETQYF. The CDR3 nucleotides read TGCGCCAGCAGCCGGACCCCGGGACAGGGGACCGAGACCCAGTACTTC.

This clone was observed once. The chain employs TRBV7-8 and TRBJ2-5; D is perhaps TRBD1 (6 bases). The CDR3 totals 15 residues. The V and J ends lost 5 bases and 5 bases respectively, with 18 bases between them. The germline gives CDR1 SGHVS, CDR2 FQNEAQ. The CDR3 is CASSPHRDQVETQYF. The CDR3 DNA is TGTGCCAGCAGCCCCCACAGGGATCAGGTTGAGACCCAGTACTTC.

The CDR3 nucleotides are TGCGCCAGCAGCACAGGGACGGGCGCCTGGAATGAGCAGTTCTTC. This translates into CASSTGTGAWNEQFF. This sequence joins TRBV5-1 and TRBJ2-1, with D possibly TRBD1 on 6 matching bases. The germline V and J ends were trimmed by 4 bases and 7 bases, with 18 bases remaining between them. The CDR3 covers 15 residues. Germline assignment: CDR1 SGHRS and CDR2 YFSETQ.

The genes are TRBV2 and TRBJ1-1; D uncertain. V was shortened by 5 bases and J by 4 bases, with 20 bases between the two germline ends. This CDR3 has 16 residues. Germline V gene sequence: CDR1 SNHLY, CDR2 FYNNEI. CDR3 nucleotide sequence: TGTGCCAGCAGTCCCACTAGGAAGGCAAGAGGCACTGAAGCTTTCTTT. Protein: CASSPTRKARGTEAFF. Full variable domain (rest looked up from reference TRBV2 and TRBJ1-1): EPEVTQTPSHQVTQMGQEVILRCVPISNHLYFYWYRQILGQKVEFLVSFYNNEISEKSEIFDDQFSVERPDGSNFTLKIRSTKLEDSAMYFCASSPTRKARGTEAFFGQGTRLTVV.

V gene TRBV2 combines with J gene TRBJ1-1; maybe TRBD1 (5 bases). V lost 10 bases and J 2 bases, leaving 14 bases between the germline ends. Germline V gene sequence: CDR1 SNHLY, CDR2 FYNNEI. The CDR3 length is 13 residues. This chain's CDR3 is CATEAQGNTEAFF. The CDR3 bases are TGTGCCACCGAAGCCCAGGGTAACACTGAAGCTTTCTTT.

The chain is built from TRBV11-2 and TRBJ2-1, with TRBD1 matching 7 bases. Germline assignment: CDR1 SGHAT and CDR2 FQNNGV. Trimming took 0 bases from V and 5 from J; bases not matched to a gene: 7. There are 16 residues in the CDR3. The CDR3 sequence: CASSLEVGQENNEQFF. CDR3 bases: TGTGCCAGCAGCTTAGAGGTCGGACAGGAGAACAATGAGCAGTTCTTC.

This sequence joins TRBV2 and TRBJ1-4; TRBD1 matches 11 bases. CDR3 length: 14 amino acids. From germline, CDR1 is SNHLY and CDR2 FYNNEI. Trimming at V came to 7 bases and at J to 7 bases, leaving 5 bases not matched to a gene. The CDR3 nucleotides read TGTGCCAGCACCTCGGACAGGGGGCTTGAAAAACTGTTTTTT. Protein: CASTSDRGLEKLFF.

The rearrangement uses TRBV18 and TRBJ2-7, with a tentative D call TRBD2 (6 bases). Germline V gives CDR1 KGHSH, CDR2 LQKENI. The CDR3 contains 15 residues. Trimming took 3 bases from V and 3 from J, leaving 15 bases between them. Written as DNA, the CDR3 is TGTGCCAGCTCACCCGGGGGTTCTGGGGGCTACGAGCAGTACTTC. Protein sequence: CASSPGGSGGYEQYF.

The V and J genes are TRBV6-5 and TRBJ2-3; D is undetermined. CDR1 is MNHEY and CDR2 is SVGAGI in the germline V gene. Between the trimmed V and J ends, which lost 5 bases and 9 bases, there was a span of 12 bases. The CDR3 consists of 12 residues. The CDR3 reads CASSRPRSTQYF. The CDR3, as DNA: TGTGCCAGCAGTCGTCCGCGATCAACGCAGTATTTT.

The J gene is TRBJ1-1, the V gene TRBV19; perhaps TRBD1 as D (5 bases). The CDR3 contains 15 residues. Germline CDR1 reads LNHDA; CDR2 reads SQIVND (reference sequence). V lost 4 bases to trimming and J lost 2 bases, with 14 bases between them. The chain's CDR3 is CASSSPGRGNTEAFF. In nucleotides, the CDR3 is TGTGCCAGTAGTAGCCCTGGGAGGGGAAACACTGAAGCTTTCTTT.

The V gene is TRBV2, the J gene TRBJ2-5, with D possibly being TRBD1 (6 bases). Trimming cost V 5 bases and J 5 bases, with 15 bases left between them. Germline loops: CDR1 SNHLY, CDR2 FYNNEI. The CDR3 has 14 amino acids. The CDR3 DNA is TGTGCCAGCAGTCTCCTGACTGGGGGCGAGACCCAGTACTTC. Protein product: CASSLLTGGETQYF.

The J gene is TRBJ2-2, the V gene TRBV9; 8 bases agree with TRBD2. The CDR3 loop spans 14 amino acids. Germline values: CDR1 SGDLS, CDR2 YYNGEE. The V gene end was trimmed by 4 bases and the J gene end by 1 base; junction bases not matched to a gene: 0. The CDR3 spells CASSTSGNTGELFF. The CDR3 nucleotides are TGTGCCAGCAGCACTAGCGGGAACACCGGGGAGCTGTTTTTT.

The rearrangement uses TRBV10-3 and TRBJ2-1, with 10 bases that match TRBD2. The CDR3 runs 14 residues. CDR1 ENHRY and CDR2 SYGVKD come from the germline V gene. V was clipped by 8 bases and J by 4 bases; unmatched bases: 5. CDR3 residues: CAIRSSGGYNEQFF. The DNA of the CDR3 is TGTGCCATCCGGAGTAGCGGGGGGTACAATGAGCAGTTCTTC.